These 13 T cell receptor beta chains share one sample of origin, sequenced in a study of cytomegalovirus exposure and HLA in healthy donors. Here immunoSEQ multiplex PCR was the method, and the copy in TCRdb shows in-frame clones only, minus some. This sample has about 130,000 clones, with about 91% found just once. Sequenced input: PBMCs. Receptors originate from a woman in her late teens or twenties in good health and CMV-seropositive.

CDR3 DNA: TGTGCCAGCAGTTCCCCGGACAGGCCTACCTACGAGCAGTACTTC. Protein sequence: CASSSPDRPTYEQYF. The chain joins TRBV28 to TRBJ2-7; 7 bases align to TRBD1. The germline CDR1 and CDR2 sequences are MDHEN and SYDVKM. Trimming took 4 bases from V and 2 from J; bases not matched to a gene: 8. The CDR3 loop spans 15 amino acids.

The rearrangement links TRBV6-5 to TRBJ1-2, with 7 bases matching TRBD1. The J segment lost 8 bases and the V segment lost 6 bases, leaving 15 bases of the junction unmatched. The CDR3 totals 15 residues. CDR1 and CDR2 (germline): MNHEY, SVGAGI. CDR3 protein: CASRGVKGAPQGYTF. The CDR3 nucleotides read TGTGCCAGCAGGGGGGTGAAGGGGGCTCCCCAAGGCTACACCTTC.

This chain joins TRBV4-1 and TRBJ2-7; D perhaps matches TRBD1 (6 bases). The germline V gene encodes CDR1 MGHRA and CDR2 YSYEKL. CDR3 size: 13 residues. The V gene lost 4 bases and the J gene lost 7 bases, with 14 bases spanning the gap. The CDR3 region is CASSPPGQFEQYF. The CDR3 bases are TGCGCCAGCAGCCCCCCGGGACAATTTGAGCAGTACTTC.

This chain joins TRBV6-1 and TRBJ1-2, with D possibly TRBD1 on 5 matching bases. Germline V gene lookup returns CDR1 MNHNS and CDR2 SASEGT. V lost 1 base and J 2 bases, leaving 8 bases between the germline ends. This CDR3 has 14 residues. CDR3 sequence reads: CASSEGPGNYGYTF. For the CDR3, the DNA is TGTGCCAGCAGTGAAGGACCAGGGAACTATGGCTACACCTTC.

The chain couples TRBV7-2 to TRBJ2-2; a weak D match, TRBD1 (6 bases). This CDR3 contains 14 residues. CDR1 is SGHTA and CDR2 is FQGNSA in the germline V gene. Trimming removed 5 bases from V and 5 bases from J, with 12 bases in between. CDR3 region: CASSLGQNTGELFF. In DNA, the CDR3 is TGTGCCAGCAGCCTAGGACAGAATACCGGGGAGCTGTTTTTT.

The V gene is TRBV25-1, the J gene TRBJ2-6; 9 nucleotides agree with TRBD1. Germline V lookup: CDR1 MGHDK, CDR2 SYGVNS. Germline trimming cut 5 bases from V and 2 bases from J; bases unmatched to any gene: 1. This CDR3 has 15 amino acids. CDR3 DNA sequence: TGTGCCAGCAGTCGGACAGGGGCTGGGGCCAACGTCCTGACTTTC. This codes for CASSRTGAGANVLTF.

V is TRBV4-1 and J is TRBJ2-2; possibly TRBD2 for D (6 bases). Germline values: CDR1 MGHRA, CDR2 YSYEKL. The V and J ends lost 1 base and 6 bases respectively, with 15 bases between them. The CDR3 spans 16 residues. DNA for the CDR3: TGCGCCAGCAGCCAAGTAGGAGGGGTAGTCCCCGGGGAGCTGTTTTTT. Its translation is CASSQVGGVVPGELFF.

This clone was picked up one time. The genes are TRBV5-8 and TRBJ2-5; 10 bases map to TRBD1. J lost 4 bases, V lost 2 bases, and 5 bases had no gene match. The CDR3 is 15 amino acids. CDR1 and CDR2 (germline): SGHTS, YDEGEE. The CDR3 loop is CASSFLGQGPETQYF. The CDR3 DNA reads TGTGCCAGCAGCTTTTTGGGACAGGGGCCAGAGACCCAGTACTTC.

The V and J genes are TRBV30 and TRBJ1-2; maybe TRBD1 (5 bases). Trimming shortened V by 5 bases and J by 5 bases, and 21 bases separated the two germline ends. The CDR3 extends over 15 amino acids. Germline V gene lookup returns CDR1 GTSNPN and CDR2 SVGIG (reference sequence). Here the CDR3 DNA reads TGTGCCTGGGGTCCCCCCCCCAGGGATGGGTATGGCTACACCTTC. Translation: CAWGPPPRDGYGYTF.

A single count supports this clone. This chain uses TRBV7-6 with TRBJ2-3; 8 nucleotides agree with TRBD1. This CDR3 contains 14 residues. The germline V gene has CDR1 SGHVS and CDR2 FNYEAQ. With V trimmed by 5 bases and J by 1 base, 2 bases remained unmatched. The CDR3 sequence: CASSQGQGTDTQYF. In DNA, the CDR3 is TGTGCCAGCAGCCAGGGACAGGGCACAGATACGCAGTATTTT.

This chain joins TRBV5-4 and TRBJ2-7; D might be TRBD2 (6 bases). The CDR3 length is 14 residues. Germline CDR1 SGHNT, CDR2 YYREEE (reference sequence). The ends were cut back, 4 bases at V and 5 bases at J, with 16 bases in the middle. The CDR3 loop is CASSHGGYGDEQYF. The CDR3 DNA is TGTGCCAGCAGCCATGGGGGGTACGGGGACGAGCAGTACTTC.

This clone was counted between two and nine times. This chain joins TRBV28 and TRBJ2-7; weak D call: TRBD1 (5 bases). This CDR3 spans 14 amino acids. Germline V lookup: CDR1 MDHEN, CDR2 SYDVKM. V lost 4 bases and J lost 2, with 12 bases in between. The CDR3, as DNA: TGTGCCAGCAGTTCACCGACAGAAACCTACGAGCAGTACTTC. It translates to CASSSPTETYEQYF.

The chain uses TRBV6-1 and TRBJ2-7, with TRBD2 matching over 7 bases. In germline, CDR1 is MNHNS, CDR2 SASEGT. The CDR3 extends over 14 amino acids. The junction had 7 bases not matched to a gene; V was cut back by 5 bases and J by 3 bases. The CDR3 loop is CASSSWGDYYEQYF. DNA for the CDR3: TGTGCCAGCAGTTCTTGGGGGGACTACTACGAGCAGTACTTC.